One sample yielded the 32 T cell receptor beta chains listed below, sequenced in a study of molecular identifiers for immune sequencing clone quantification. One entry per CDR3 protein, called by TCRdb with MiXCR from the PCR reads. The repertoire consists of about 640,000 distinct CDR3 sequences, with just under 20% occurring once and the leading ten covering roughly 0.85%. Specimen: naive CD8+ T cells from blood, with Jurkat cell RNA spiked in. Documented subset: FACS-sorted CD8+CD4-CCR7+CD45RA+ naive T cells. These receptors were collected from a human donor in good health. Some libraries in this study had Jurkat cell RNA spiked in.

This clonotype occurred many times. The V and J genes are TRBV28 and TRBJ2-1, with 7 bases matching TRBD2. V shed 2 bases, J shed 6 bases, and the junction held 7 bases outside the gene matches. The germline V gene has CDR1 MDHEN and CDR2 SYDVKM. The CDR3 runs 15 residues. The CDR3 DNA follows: TGTGCCAGCAGTTTAGCGGGAGCCCCTCCCAATGAGCAGTTCTTC. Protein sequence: CASSLAGAPPNEQFF.

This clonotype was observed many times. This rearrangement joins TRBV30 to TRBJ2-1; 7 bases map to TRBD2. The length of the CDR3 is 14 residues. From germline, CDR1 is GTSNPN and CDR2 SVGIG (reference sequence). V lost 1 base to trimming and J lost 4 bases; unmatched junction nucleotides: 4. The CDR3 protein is CAWSGLAEYNEQFF. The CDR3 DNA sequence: TGTGCCTGGAGTGGCCTAGCGGAATACAATGAGCAGTTCTTC.

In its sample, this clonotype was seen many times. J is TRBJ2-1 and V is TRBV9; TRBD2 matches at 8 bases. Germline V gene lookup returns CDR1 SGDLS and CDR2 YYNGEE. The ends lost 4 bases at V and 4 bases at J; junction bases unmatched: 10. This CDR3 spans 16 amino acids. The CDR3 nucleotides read TGTGCCAGCAGCCCCCCCGGGGGGGGGGAGTACAATGAGCAGTTCTTC. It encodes CASSPPGGGEYNEQFF.

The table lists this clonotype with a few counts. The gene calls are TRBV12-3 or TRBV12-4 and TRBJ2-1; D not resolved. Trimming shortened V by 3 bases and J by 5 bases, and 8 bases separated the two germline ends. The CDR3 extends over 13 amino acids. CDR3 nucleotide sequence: TGTGCCAGCAGTTTCGTCACCGACAATGAGCAGTTCTTC. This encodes CASSFVTDNEQFF.

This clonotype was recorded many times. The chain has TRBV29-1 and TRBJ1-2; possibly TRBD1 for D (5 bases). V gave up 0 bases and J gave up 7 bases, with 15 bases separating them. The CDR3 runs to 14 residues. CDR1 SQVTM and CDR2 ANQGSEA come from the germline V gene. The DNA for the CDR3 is TGCAGCGTTGAAGATGGAGAACGGGGCGGTGGCTACACCTTC. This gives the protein CSVEDGERGGGYTF.

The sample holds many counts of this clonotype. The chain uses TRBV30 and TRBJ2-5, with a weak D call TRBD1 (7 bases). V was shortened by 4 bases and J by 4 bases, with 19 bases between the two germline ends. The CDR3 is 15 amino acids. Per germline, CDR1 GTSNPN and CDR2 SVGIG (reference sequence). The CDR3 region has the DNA TGTGCCTGGACCCGTCAGGGGGACTGGACAGAGACCCAGTACTTC. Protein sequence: CAWTRQGDWTETQYF.

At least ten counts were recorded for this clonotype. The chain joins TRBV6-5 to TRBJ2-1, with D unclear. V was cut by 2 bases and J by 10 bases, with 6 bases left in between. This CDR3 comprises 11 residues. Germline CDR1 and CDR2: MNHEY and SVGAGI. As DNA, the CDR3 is TGTGCCAGCAGTTACACCGGAGAGCAGTTCTTC. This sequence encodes CASSYTGEQFF.

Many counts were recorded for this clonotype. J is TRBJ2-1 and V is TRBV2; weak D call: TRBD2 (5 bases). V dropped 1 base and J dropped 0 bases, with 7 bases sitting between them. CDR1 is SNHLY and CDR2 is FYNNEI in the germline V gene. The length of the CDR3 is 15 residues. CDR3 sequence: CASSEGESSYNEQFF. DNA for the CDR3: TGTGCCAGCAGTGAAGGGGAGAGCTCCTACAATGAGCAGTTCTTC.

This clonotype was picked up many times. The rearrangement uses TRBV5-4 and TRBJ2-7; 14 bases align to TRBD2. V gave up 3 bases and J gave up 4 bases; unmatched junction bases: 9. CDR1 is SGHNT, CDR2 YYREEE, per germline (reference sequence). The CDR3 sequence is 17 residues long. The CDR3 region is CASSSSGTSGSVYEQYF. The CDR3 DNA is TGTGCCAGCAGCTCATCCGGGACTAGCGGGAGTGTATACGAGCAGTACTTC.

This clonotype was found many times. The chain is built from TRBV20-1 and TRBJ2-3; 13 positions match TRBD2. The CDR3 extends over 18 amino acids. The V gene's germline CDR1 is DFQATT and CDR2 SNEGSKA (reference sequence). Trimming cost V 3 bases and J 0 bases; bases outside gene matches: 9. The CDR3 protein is CSARGLAGKALSTDTQYF. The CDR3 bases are TGCAGTGCTAGGGGACTAGCGGGAAAGGCCCTTAGCACAGATACGCAGTATTTT.

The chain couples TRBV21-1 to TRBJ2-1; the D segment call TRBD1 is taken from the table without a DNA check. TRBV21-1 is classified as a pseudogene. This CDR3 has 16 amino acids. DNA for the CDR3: TGTGCCAGCAGCCAATTGGGGGGCGGGGTATACAATGAGCAGTTCTTC. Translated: CASSQLGGGVYNEQFF.

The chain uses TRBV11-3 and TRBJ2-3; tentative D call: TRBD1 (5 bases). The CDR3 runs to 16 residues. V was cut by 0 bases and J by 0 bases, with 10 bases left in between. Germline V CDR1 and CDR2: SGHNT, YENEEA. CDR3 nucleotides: TGTGCCAGCAGCTTAGAACCAGGGATAAGCACAGATACGCAGTATTTT. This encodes CASSLEPGISTDTQYF.

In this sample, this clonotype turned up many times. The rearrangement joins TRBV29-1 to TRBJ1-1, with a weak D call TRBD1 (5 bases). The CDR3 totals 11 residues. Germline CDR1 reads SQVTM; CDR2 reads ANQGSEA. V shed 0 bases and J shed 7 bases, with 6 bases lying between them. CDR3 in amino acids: CSVEDGGEAFF. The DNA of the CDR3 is TGCAGCGTTGAAGATGGGGGTGAAGCTTTCTTT.

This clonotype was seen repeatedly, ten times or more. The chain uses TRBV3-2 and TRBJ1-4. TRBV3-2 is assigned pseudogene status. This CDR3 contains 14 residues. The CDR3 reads CASSQDRAGEKLFF. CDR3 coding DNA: TGTGCCAGCAGCCAAGACAGGGCCGGAGAAAAACTGTTTTTT.

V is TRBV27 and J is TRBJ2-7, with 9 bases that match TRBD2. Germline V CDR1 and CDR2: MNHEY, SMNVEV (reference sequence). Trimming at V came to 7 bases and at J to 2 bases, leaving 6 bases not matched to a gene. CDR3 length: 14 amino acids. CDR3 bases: TGTGCCAGCACCGCCTCTAGCGGGACCTACGAGCAGTACTTC. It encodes CASTASSGTYEQYF.

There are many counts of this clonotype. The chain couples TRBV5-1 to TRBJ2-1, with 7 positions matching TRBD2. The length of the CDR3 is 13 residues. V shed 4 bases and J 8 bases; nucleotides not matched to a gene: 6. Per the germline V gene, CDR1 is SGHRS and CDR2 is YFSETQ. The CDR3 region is CASSALTSDEQFF. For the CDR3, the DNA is TGCGCCAGCAGCGCCTTAACTAGCGATGAGCAGTTCTTC.

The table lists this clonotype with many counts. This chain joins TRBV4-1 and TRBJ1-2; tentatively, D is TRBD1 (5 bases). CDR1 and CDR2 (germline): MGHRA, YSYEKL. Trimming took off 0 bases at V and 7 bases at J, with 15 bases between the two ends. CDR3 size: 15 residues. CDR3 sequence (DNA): TGCGCCAGCAGCCAAGAGTCAGGGTTTCTGGCTGGCTACACCTTC. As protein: CASSQESGFLAGYTF.

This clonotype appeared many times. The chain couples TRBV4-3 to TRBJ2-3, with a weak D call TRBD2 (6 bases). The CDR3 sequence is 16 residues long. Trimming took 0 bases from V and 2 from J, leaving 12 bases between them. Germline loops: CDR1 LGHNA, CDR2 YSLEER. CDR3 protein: CASSQDQRGLTDTQYF. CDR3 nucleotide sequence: TGCGCCAGCAGCCAAGATCAACGGGGACTCACAGATACGCAGTATTTT.

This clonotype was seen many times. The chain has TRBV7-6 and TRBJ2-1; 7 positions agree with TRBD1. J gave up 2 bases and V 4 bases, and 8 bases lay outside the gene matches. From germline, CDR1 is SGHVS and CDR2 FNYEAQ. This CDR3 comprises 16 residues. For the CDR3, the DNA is TGTGCCAGCAGCTCGAACCGGGGACAGCCCTACAATGAGCAGTTCTTC. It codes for CASSSNRGQPYNEQFF.

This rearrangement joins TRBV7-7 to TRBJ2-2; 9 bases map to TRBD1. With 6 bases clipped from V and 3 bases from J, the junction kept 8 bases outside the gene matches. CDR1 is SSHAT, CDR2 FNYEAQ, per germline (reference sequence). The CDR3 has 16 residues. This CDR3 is CASSPWTGEYTGELFF. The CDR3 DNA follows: TGTGCCAGCAGTCCTTGGACAGGGGAGTACACCGGGGAGCTGTTTTTT.

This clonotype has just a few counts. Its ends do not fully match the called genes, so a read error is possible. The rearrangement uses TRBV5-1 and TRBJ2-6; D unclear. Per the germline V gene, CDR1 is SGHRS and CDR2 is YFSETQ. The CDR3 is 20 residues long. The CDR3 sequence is CAGSPLLLTGPRSGANVLTF. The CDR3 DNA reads TGCGCCGGCAGCCCGCTACTTCTTACCGGACCGCGCTCTGGGGCCAACGTCCTGACTTTC.

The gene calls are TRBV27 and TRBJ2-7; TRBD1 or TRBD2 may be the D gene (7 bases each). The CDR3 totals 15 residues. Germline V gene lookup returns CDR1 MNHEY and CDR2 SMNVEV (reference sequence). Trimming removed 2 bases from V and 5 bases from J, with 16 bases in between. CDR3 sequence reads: CASSLRSGGAHEQYF. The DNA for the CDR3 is TGTGCCAGCAGTTTAAGGTCAGGGGGGGCCCACGAGCAGTACTTC.

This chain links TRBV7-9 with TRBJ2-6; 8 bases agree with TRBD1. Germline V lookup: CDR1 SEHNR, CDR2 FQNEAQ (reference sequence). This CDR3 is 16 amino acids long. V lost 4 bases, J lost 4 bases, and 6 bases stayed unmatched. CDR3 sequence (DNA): TGTGCCAGCAGCTCCCCAGGGGGCGCGGGGGCCAACGTCCTGACTTTC. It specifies CASSSPGGAGANVLTF.

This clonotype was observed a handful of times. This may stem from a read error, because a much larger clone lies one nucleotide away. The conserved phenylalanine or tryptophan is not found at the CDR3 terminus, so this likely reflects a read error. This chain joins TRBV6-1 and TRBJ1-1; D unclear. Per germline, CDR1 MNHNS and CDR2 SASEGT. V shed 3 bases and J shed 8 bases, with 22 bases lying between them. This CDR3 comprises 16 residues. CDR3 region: CASSDGVSGLGTEAFS. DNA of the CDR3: TGTGCCAGCAGTGACGGGGTTTCGGGTTTAGGTACCGAAGCTTTCTCT.

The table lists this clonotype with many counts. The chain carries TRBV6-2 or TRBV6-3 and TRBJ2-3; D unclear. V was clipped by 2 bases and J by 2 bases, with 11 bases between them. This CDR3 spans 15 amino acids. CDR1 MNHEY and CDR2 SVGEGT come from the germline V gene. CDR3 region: CASSYPRPDTDTQYF. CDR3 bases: TGTGCCAGCAGTTACCCGAGACCAGACACAGATACGCAGTATTTT.

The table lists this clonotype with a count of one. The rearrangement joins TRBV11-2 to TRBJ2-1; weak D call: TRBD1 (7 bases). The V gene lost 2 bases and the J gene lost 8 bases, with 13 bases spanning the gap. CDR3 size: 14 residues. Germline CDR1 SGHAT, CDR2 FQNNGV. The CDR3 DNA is TGTGCCAGCAGCTTAATTGCAGGGGGGCATGAGCAGTTCTTC. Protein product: CASSLIAGGHEQFF.

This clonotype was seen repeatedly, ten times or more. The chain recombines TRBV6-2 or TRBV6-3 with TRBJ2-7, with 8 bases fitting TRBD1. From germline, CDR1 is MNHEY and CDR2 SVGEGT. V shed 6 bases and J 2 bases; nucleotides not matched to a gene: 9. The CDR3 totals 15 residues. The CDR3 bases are TGTGCCAGCAGAACCTGGGACAGGCCACCCTACGAGCAGTACTTC. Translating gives CASRTWDRPPYEQYF.

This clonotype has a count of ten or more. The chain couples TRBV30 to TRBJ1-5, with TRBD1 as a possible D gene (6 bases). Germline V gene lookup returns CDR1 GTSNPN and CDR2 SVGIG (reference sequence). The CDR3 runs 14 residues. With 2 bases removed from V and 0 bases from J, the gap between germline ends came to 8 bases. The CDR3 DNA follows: TGTGCCTGGAGTTTGGGGGCTAGCAATCAGCCCCAGCATTTT. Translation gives CAWSLGASNQPQHF.

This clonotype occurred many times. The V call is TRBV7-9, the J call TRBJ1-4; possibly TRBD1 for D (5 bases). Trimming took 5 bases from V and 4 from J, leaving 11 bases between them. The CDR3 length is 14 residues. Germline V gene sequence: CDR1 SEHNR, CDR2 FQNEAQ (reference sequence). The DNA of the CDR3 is TGTGCCAGCAGCCAGGGACCGAATAATGAAAAACTGTTTTTT. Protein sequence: CASSQGPNNEKLFF.

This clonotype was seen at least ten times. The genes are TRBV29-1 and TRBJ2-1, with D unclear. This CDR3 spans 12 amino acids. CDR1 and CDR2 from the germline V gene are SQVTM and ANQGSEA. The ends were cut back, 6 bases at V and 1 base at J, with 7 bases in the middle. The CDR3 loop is CSVTRSYNEQFF. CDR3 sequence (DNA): TGCAGCGTAACCCGGTCCTACAATGAGCAGTTCTTC.

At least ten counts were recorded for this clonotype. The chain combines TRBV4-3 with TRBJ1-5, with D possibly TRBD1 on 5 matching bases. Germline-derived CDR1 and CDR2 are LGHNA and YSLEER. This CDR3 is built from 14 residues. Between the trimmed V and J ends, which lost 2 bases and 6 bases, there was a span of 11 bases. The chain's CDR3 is CASSQLSGGQPQHF. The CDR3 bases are TGCGCCAGCAGCCAACTGTCTGGGGGTCAGCCCCAGCATTTT.

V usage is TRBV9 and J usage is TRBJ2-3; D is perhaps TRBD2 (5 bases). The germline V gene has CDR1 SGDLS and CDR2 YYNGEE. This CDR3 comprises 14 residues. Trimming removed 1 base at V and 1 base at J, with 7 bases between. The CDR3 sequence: CASSVFGGTDTQYF. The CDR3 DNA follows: TGTGCCAGCAGCGTATTCGGGGGCACAGATACGCAGTATTTT.